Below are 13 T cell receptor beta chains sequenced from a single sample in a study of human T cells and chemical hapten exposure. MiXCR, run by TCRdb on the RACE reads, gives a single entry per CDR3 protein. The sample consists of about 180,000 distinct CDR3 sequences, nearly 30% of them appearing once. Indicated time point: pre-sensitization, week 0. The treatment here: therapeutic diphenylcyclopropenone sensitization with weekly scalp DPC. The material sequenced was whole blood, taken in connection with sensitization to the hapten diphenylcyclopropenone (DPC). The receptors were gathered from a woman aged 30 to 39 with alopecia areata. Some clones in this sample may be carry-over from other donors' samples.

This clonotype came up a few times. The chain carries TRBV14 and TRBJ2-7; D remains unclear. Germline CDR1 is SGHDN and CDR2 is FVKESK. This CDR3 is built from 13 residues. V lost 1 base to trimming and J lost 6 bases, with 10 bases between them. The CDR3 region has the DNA TGTGCCAGCAGCCAAGGGGCTCCCTTCGAGCAGTACTTC. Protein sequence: CASSQGAPFEQYF.

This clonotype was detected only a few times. The CDR3 sequence: CASSSIAGPYEQYF. The CDR3 DNA follows: TGTGCCAGCAGCTCAATAGCGGGACCCTACGAGCAGTACTTC. This chain links TRBV5-6 with TRBJ2-7, with 8 positions matching TRBD2. J was trimmed by 2 bases and V by 3 bases; bases with no gene match: 4. CDR1 and CDR2 from the germline V gene are SGHDT and YYEEEE. CDR3 size: 14 residues.

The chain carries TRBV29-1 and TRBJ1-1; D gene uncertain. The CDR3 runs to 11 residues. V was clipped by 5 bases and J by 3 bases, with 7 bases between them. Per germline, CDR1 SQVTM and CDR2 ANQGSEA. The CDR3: CSVSFDTEAFF. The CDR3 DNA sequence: TGCAGCGTTTCGTTCGACACTGAAGCTTTCTTT.

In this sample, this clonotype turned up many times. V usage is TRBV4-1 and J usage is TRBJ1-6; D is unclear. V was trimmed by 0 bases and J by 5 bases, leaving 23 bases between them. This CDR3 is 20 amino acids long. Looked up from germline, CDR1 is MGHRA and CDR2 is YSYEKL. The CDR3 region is CASSQDGIPGPMSDNSPLHF. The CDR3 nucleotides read TGCGCCAGCAGCCAAGACGGGATCCCCGGGCCGATGTCAGATAATTCACCCCTCCACTTT.

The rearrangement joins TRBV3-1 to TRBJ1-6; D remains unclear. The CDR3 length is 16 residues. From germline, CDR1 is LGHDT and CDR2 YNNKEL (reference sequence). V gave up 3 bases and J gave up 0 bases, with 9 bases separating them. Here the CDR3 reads CASSQAGSSYNSPLHF. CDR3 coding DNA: TGTGCCAGCAGCCAGGCCGGGAGCTCCTATAATTCACCCCTCCACTTT.

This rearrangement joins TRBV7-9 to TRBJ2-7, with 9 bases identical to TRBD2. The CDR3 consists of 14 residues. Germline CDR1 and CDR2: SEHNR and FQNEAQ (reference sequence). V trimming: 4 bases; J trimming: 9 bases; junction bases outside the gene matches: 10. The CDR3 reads CASSSGLAGDWQYF. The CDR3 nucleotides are TGTGCCAGCAGCTCGGGACTAGCAGGCGATTGGCAGTACTTC. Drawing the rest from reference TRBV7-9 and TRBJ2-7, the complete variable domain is DTGVSQNPRHKITKRGQNVTFRCDPISEHNRLYWYRQTLGQGPEFLTYFQNEAQLEKSRLLSDRFSAERPKGSFSTLEIQRTEQGDSAMYLCASSSGLAGDWQYFGPGTRLTVT.

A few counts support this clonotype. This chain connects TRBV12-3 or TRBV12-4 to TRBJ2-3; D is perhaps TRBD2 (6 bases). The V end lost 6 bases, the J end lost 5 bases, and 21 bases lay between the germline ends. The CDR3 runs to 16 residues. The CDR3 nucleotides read TGTGCCAGCAGCCGCCCACTTAGCGGCATAGAAGATACGCAGTATTTT. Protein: CASSRPLSGIEDTQYF.

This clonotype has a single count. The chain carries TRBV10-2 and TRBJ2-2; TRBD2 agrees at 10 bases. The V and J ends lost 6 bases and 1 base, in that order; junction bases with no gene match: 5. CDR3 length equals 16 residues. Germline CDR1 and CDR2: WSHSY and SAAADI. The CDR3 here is CASSARTSGNTGELFF. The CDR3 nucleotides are TGCGCCAGCAGCGCGAGGACTAGCGGGAACACCGGGGAGCTGTTTTTT.

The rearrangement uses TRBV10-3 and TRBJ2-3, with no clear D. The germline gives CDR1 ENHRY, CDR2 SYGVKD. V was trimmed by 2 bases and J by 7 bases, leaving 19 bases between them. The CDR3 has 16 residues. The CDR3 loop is CAISELPPGQRNTQYF. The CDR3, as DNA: TGTGCCATCAGTGAGCTCCCACCTGGGCAGCGAAATACGCAGTATTTT.

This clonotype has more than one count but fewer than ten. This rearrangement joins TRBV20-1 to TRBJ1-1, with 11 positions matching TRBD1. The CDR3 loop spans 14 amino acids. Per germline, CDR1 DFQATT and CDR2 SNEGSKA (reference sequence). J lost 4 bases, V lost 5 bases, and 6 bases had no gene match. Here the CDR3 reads CSAPGQGGTTEAFF. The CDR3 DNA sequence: TGCAGTGCTCCGGGACAGGGGGGGACCACTGAAGCTTTCTTT.

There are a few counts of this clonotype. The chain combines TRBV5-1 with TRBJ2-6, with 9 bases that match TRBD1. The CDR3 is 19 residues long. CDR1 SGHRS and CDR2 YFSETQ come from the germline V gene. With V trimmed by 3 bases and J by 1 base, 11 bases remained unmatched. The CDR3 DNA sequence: TGCGCCAGCAGCTGGACCGGGACAGGGAAGTCATCTGGGGCCAACGTCCTGACTTTC. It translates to CASSWTGTGKSSGANVLTF. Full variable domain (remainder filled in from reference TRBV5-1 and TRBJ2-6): KAGVTQTPRYLIKTRGQQVTLSCSPISGHRSVSWYQQTPGQGLQFLFEYFSETQRNKGNFPGRFSGRQFSNSRSEMNVSTLELGDSALYLCASSWTGTGKSSGANVLTFGAGSRLTVL.

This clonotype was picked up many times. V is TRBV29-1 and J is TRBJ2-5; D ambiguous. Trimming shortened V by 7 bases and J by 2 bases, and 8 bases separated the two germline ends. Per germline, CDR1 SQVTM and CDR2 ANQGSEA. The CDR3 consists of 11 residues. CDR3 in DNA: TGCAGCGGATCCCTACAAGAGACCCAGTACTTC. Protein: CSGSLQETQYF.

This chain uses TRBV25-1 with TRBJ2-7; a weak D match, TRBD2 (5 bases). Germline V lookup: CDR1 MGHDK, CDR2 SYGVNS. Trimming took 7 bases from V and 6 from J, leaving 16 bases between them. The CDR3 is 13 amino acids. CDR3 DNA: TGTGCCAGCAAATTTGGGCTAAGCGGCGAGCAGTACTTC. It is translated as CASKFGLSGEQYF.